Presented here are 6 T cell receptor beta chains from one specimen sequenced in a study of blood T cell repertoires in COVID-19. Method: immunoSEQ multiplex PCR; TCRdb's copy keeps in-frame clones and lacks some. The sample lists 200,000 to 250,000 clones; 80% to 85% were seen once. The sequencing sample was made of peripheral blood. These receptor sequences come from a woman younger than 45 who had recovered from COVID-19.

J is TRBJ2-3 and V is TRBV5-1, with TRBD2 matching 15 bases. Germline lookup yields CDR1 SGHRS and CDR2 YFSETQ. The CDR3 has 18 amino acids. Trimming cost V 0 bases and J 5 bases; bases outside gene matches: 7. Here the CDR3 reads CASSLGGLAGGQRDTQYF. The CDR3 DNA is TGCGCCAGCAGCTTGGGCGGACTAGCGGGAGGGCAGCGAGATACGCAGTATTTT.

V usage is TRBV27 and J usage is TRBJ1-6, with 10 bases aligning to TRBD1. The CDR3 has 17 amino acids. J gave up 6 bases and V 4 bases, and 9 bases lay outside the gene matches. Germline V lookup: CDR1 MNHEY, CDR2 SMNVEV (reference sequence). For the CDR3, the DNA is TGTGCCAGCAGTTCCCCGGGACAGGGGACTGGTAATTCACCCCTCCACTTT. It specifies CASSSPGQGTGNSPLHF.

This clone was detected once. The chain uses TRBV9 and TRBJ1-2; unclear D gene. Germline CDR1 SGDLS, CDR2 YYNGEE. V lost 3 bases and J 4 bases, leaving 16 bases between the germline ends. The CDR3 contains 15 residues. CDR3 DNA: TGTGCCAGCAGCGCCGGCGGGCTACCTTCCTATGGCTACACCTTC. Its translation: CASSAGGLPSYGYTF. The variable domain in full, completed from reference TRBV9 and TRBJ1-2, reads DSGVTQTPKHLITATGQRVTLRCSPRSGDLSVYWYQQSLDQGLQFLIQYYNGEERAKGNILERFSAQQFPDLHSELNLSSLELGDSALYFCASSAGGLPSYGYTFGSGTRLTVV.

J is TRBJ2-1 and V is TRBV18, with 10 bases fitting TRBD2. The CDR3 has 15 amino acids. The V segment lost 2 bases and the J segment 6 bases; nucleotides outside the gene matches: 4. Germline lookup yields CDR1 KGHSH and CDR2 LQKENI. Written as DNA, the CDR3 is TGTGCCAGCTCACCAGCTAGCGGGAGTCGCAATGAGCAGTTCTTC. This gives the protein CASSPASGSRNEQFF.

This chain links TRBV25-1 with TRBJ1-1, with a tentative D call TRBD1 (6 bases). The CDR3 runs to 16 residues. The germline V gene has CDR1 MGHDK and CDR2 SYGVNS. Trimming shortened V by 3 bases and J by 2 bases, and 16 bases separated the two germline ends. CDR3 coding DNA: TGTGCCAGCAGTGAGGGGAGCCGGGACACTAACACTGAAGCTTTCTTT. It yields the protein CASSEGSRDTNTEAFF.

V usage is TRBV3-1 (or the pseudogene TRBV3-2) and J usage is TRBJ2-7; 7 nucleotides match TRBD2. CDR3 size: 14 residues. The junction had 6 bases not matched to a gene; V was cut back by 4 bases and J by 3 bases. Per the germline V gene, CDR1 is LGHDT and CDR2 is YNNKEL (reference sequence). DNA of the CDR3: TGTGCCAGCAGCCGCTTTGGCGGGGGCTACGAGCAGTACTTC. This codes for CASSRFGGGYEQYF.